Given below is one TCR beta chain in context. Its antigen is as yet unknown. Unrecorded immune exposures were likely, despite nominal health at sampling. V trimming: 3 bases; J trimming: 5 bases; junction bases outside the gene matches: 10. Germline V gene lookup returns CDR1 SNHLY and CDR2 FYNNEI. The length of the CDR3 is 15 residues. The sample is drawn from a study of cytomegalovirus exposure and HLA in healthy donors. 13 Jbeta primers and 60 Vbeta primers were used for the PCR. The method was immunoSEQ multiplex PCR; TCRdb's version includes in-frame clones alone and lacks a portion of them. The repertoire consists of about 98,000 clones, with roughly 70% occurring once and the leading ten covering about 2.5%. Study observations and caveats: For most TCR beta V segments, an earlier analysis put the productive rate at about 87% or about 30% of the time. Cytomegalovirus status was reportedly diagnosed by the classifier with high specificity and sensitivity. The study labeled roughly 160 TCR beta chains cytomegalovirus-associated.

This receptor was identified in a man aged 45-65 years in good health and CMV-seronegative. V gene TRBV2 combines with J gene TRBJ2-7; TRBD2 matches at 7 bases. Sequenced sample: PBMCs. The CDR3 sequence: CASSDLWGGRNEQYF. CDR3 bases: TGTGCCAGCAGTGACCTCTGGGGGGGTCGAAACGAGCAGTACTTC.